The 19 T cell receptor beta chains presented below share a single source sample, sequenced in a study of response to subunit inactivated influenza vaccine. TCRdb recomputed calls from the RT-PCR reads with MiXCR, one row per CDR3 protein. Of 450,000 to 550,000 distinct CDR3 sequences listed, over 25% are singletons. Specimen: CD4+ T cells sorted from PBMCs, collected around 5 days after vaccination. The receptors derive from a man over 45 who received an inactivated influenza vaccine.

The chain carries TRBV6-2 or TRBV6-3 and TRBJ2-6, with D perhaps matching TRBD1 or TRBD2 (5 bases each). Trimming removed 7 bases from V and 1 base from J, with 14 bases in between. The germline V gene encodes CDR1 MNHEY and CDR2 SVGEGT. CDR3 length: 16 residues. DNA for the CDR3: TGTGCCAGCAATCCGGGACCTGCATCTGGGGCCAACGTCCTGACTTTC. Translating it yields CASNPGPASGANVLTF.

This clonotype has just a few counts. The V gene is TRBV12-3 or TRBV12-4, the J gene TRBJ1-3, with a tentative D call TRBD1 (6 bases). There are 13 residues in the CDR3. The V end lost 1 base, the J end lost 8 bases, and 9 bases lay between the germline ends. CDR3 sequence reads: CASSLGRTDTIYF. The CDR3 DNA reads TGTGCCAGCAGTTTAGGTCGGACAGACACCATATATTTT.

The table lists this clonotype with a count of one. This chain connects TRBV6-1 to TRBJ1-1, with TRBD1 identical over 9 bases. V shed 8 bases and J 3 bases; nucleotides not matched to a gene: 7. Looked up from germline, CDR1 is MNHNS and CDR2 is SASEGT. The CDR3 consists of 14 residues. The CDR3 bases are TGTGCCAGCGTACAGGGGGCGAAGGACACTGAAGCTTTCTTT. Residues: CASVQGAKDTEAFF.

V is TRBV12-3 or TRBV12-4 and J is TRBJ2-6; D gene uncertain. The ends were cut back, 5 bases at V and 0 bases at J, with 8 bases in the middle. This CDR3 is built from 15 residues. The CDR3 reads CASSPQSSGANVLTF. The CDR3 DNA sequence: TGTGCCAGCAGTCCACAGAGCTCTGGGGCCAACGTCCTGACTTTC.

This clonotype has more than one count but fewer than ten. The chain uses TRBV5-1 and TRBJ1-1; 8 nucleotides line up with TRBD1. Germline values: CDR1 SGHRS, CDR2 YFSETQ. This CDR3 region has 14 residues. The ends lost 1 base at V and 7 bases at J; junction bases unmatched: 6. CDR3 sequence: CASSLLDREGEAFF. The CDR3 nucleotides read TGCGCCAGCAGCTTGTTGGACAGGGAAGGTGAAGCTTTCTTT.

This clonotype was counted a few times. The chain has TRBV7-2 and TRBJ2-1, with D possibly matching TRBD2 (6 bases). Looked up from germline, CDR1 is SGHTA and CDR2 is FQGNSA. Between the trimmed V and J ends, which lost 0 bases and 11 bases, there was a span of 14 bases. This CDR3 has 14 amino acids. CDR3 residues: CASSLAEGVRKQFF. CDR3 sequence (DNA): TGTGCCAGCAGCTTAGCGGAGGGCGTCCGGAAGCAGTTCTTC.

This clonotype was found many times. This chain links TRBV30 with TRBJ2-4; D may be TRBD1 (6 bases). Germline CDR1 and CDR2: GTSNPN and SVGIG (reference sequence). The CDR3 has 17 amino acids. Trimming took off 0 bases at V and 0 bases at J, with 15 bases between the two ends. In nucleotides, the CDR3 is TGTGCCTGGAGTGTCGACCGGACAGCTCTAGCCAAAAACATTCAGTACTTC. It encodes CAWSVDRTALAKNIQYF.

This clonotype was counted only a few times. The rearrangement joins TRBV12-3 or TRBV12-4 to TRBJ1-2; D gene unclear. The CDR3 is 12 amino acids. Between the trimmed V and J ends, which lost 5 bases and 7 bases, there was a span of 11 bases. The CDR3 loop is CASSAPAGGYTF. CDR3 bases: TGTGCCAGCAGTGCCCCGGCGGGTGGCTACACCTTC.

V usage is TRBV20-1 and J usage is TRBJ2-3; 8 bases line up with TRBD1. The CDR3 has 17 amino acids. CDR1 is DFQATT, CDR2 SNEGSKA, per germline (reference sequence). With 3 bases clipped from V and 2 bases from J, the junction kept 13 bases outside the gene matches. CDR3: CSASSATGQVYTDTQYF. CDR3 sequence (DNA): TGCAGTGCTAGTTCCGCCACGGGACAGGTCTACACAGATACGCAGTATTTT.

The chain uses TRBV25-1 and TRBJ1-6; D perhaps matches TRBD1 (5 bases). Germline V gene data show CDR1 as MGHDK and CDR2 as SYGVNS. Trimming removed 7 bases from V and 8 bases from J, with 12 bases in between. This CDR3 region has 13 residues. The CDR3 loop is CASTGAMDSPLHF. The CDR3 nucleotides read TGTGCCAGCACCGGGGCGATGGATTCACCCCTCCACTTT.

This clonotype has a handful of counts. The V and J genes are TRBV20-1 and TRBJ1-3; D gene uncertain. The CDR3 is made up of 12 amino acids. Germline CDR1 is DFQATT and CDR2 is SNEGSKA (reference sequence). V lost 3 bases and J lost 3, with 6 bases in between. The CDR3 loop reads CSARAGGNTIYF. CDR3 coding DNA: TGCAGTGCTAGGGCGGGTGGAAACACCATATATTTT.

The table lists this clonotype with a few counts. The chain has TRBV25-1 and TRBJ1-4; 7 bases are a match to TRBD1. This CDR3 has 19 amino acids. The V gene end was trimmed by 2 bases and the J gene end by 5 bases; junction bases not matched to a gene: 17. CDR1 is MGHDK, CDR2 SYGVNS, per germline. The CDR3 nucleotides are TGTGCCAGCAGTGAAGGGGGTCAGGGGGGTCTTCTAGGGAATGAAAAACTGTTTTTT. This gives the protein CASSEGGQGGLLGNEKLFF.

This clonotype was recorded many times. The chain carries TRBV20-1 and TRBJ1-2; no reliable D call. The CDR3 runs to 12 residues. Trimming removed 0 bases from V and 8 bases from J, with 10 bases in between. Germline assignment: CDR1 DFQATT and CDR2 SNEGSKA (reference sequence). In DNA form, the CDR3 reads TGCAGTGCTAGAGATACGAGCGTAGGCTACACCTTC. It codes for CSARDTSVGYTF.

This clonotype has just a few counts. This chain links TRBV7-9 with TRBJ2-7; TRBD2 matches at 9 bases. Germline CDR1 and CDR2: SEHNR and FQNEAQ (reference sequence). V lost 5 bases and J lost 6; bases outside the gene matches: 8. The CDR3 runs to 14 residues. The CDR3 DNA reads as TGTGCCAGCAGCCAACCGGGACTAGCTGTCGAGCAGTACTTC. This gives the protein CASSQPGLAVEQYF.

This sequence joins TRBV12-3 or TRBV12-4 and TRBJ1-1; 7 bases agree with TRBD1. The CDR3 covers 13 residues. V lost 6 bases and J lost 4; bases outside the gene matches: 5. CDR3 sequence reads: CASSTTGTTEAFF. CDR3 sequence (DNA): TGTGCCAGCAGCACGACAGGGACCACTGAAGCTTTCTTT.

The rearrangement joins TRBV12-3 or TRBV12-4 to TRBJ1-2; perhaps TRBD1 as D (5 bases). The CDR3 is made up of 13 amino acids. The ends were cut back, 3 bases at V and 8 bases at J, with 13 bases in the middle. CDR3 amino acids: CASSFSGAGGYTF. DNA of the CDR3: TGTGCCAGCAGTTTTTCCGGGGCGGGGGGCTACACCTTC.

The CDR3 sequence: CASNMGGEHYNEQFF. CDR3 coding DNA: TGTGCCAGCAACATGGGGGGAGAACACTACAATGAGCAGTTCTTC. The chain links TRBV28 to TRBJ2-1, with D perhaps matching TRBD2 (6 bases). Trimming stripped 7 bases from V and 3 bases from J, with 16 bases between. Germline V lookup: CDR1 MDHEN, CDR2 SYDVKM. The CDR3 runs 15 residues. The full variable domain, with the rest looked up from reference TRBV28 and TRBJ2-1, is DVKVTQSSRYLVKRTGEKVFLECVQDMDHENMFWYRQDPGLGLRLIYFSYDVKMKEKGDIPEGYSVSREKKERFSLILESASTNQTSMYLCASNMGGEHYNEQFFGPGTRLTVL.

This clonotype has more than one count but fewer than ten. V usage is TRBV11-2 and J usage is TRBJ1-1; D not certain. Trimming removed 3 bases from V and 7 bases from J, with 12 bases in between. CDR1 is SGHAT, CDR2 FQNNGV, per germline. The CDR3 is made up of 13 amino acids. The CDR3 DNA reads TGTGCCAGCAGCTTGGCGGCGGCAAGTGAAGCTTTCTTT. Protein product: CASSLAAASEAFF. The full variable domain, completed using reference TRBV11-2 and TRBJ1-1, is EAGVAQSPRYKIIEKRQSVAFWCNPISGHATLYWYQQILGQGPKLLIQFQNNGVVDDSQLPKDRFSAERLKGVDSTLKIQPAKLEDSAVYLCASSLAAASEAFFGQGTRLTVV.

This clonotype was found a few times. One end of the junction fails to match germline, which may point to a read error. The chain joins TRBV20-1 to TRBJ2-5; TRBD2 aligns across 10 bases. The CDR3 runs to 17 residues. In germline, CDR1 is DFQATT, CDR2 SNEGSKA (reference sequence). The CDR3 DNA reads TGCTGTGCTAGATCCGGCGGGACTAGCGCTATCCAAGAGACCCAGTACTTC. Encoded protein: CCARSGGTSAIQETQYF.